The rows below give T cell receptor beta chains drawn from one sample of a study of blood T cell repertoires in COVID-19. Repertoires were generated with immunoSEQ multiplex PCR, while TCRdb's copy carries only in-frame clones and drops some. This sample has around 250,000 clones, with roughly 85% found just once. Sequencing was carried out using PBMCs or T cells enriched from blood (not recorded which). These receptors came from a woman between 45 and 60 years old who had been exposed to COVID-19. Both conserved end residues are part of each CDR3. The D gene is left open where the match is weak. Part of the rows lack a size; the others show once, few, many or a class for expanded clones.

j_gene: TRBJ2-3; v_gene: TRBV7-3; d_gene: .; len: 16; abundance: .; CDR3aa: CASSSGQLISTDTQYF; CDR3nt: TGTGCCAGCAGCTCTGGACAGCTTATTAGCACAGATACGCAGTATTTT
j_gene: TRBJ2-1; v_gene: TRBV30; d_gene: TRBD2; len: 12; abundance: .; CDR3aa: CAGTSSRNEQFF; CDR3nt: TGTGCCGGGACTAGCTCGCGGAATGAGCAGTTCTTC
j_gene: TRBJ2-1; v_gene: TRBV11-2; d_gene: .; len: 18; abundance: once; CDR3aa: CASSSLYQGGRSYNEQFF; CDR3nt: TGTGCCAGCAGCTCCTTATACCAGGGAGGCAGGTCCTACAATGAGCAGTTCTTC
j_gene: TRBJ1-1; v_gene: TRBV28; d_gene: TRBD1; len: 17; abundance: .; CDR3aa: CASSPLRGQVQGTEAFF; CDR3nt: TGTGCCAGCAGCCCCCTCCGGGGACAGGTTCAGGGGACTGAAGCTTTCTTT
j_gene: TRBJ1-4; v_gene: TRBV19; d_gene: .; len: 13; abundance: once; CDR3aa: CASGRTENEKLFF; CDR3nt: TGTGCCAGTGGGAGGACGGAGAATGAAAAACTGTTTTTT
j_gene: TRBJ2-7; v_gene: TRBV10-2; d_gene: .; len: 14; abundance: many; CDR3aa: CASSDKGPTYEQYF; CDR3nt: TGCGCCAGCAGTGATAAGGGGCCAACCTACGAGCAGTACTTC
j_gene: TRBJ2-5; v_gene: TRBV18; d_gene: .; len: 14; abundance: .; CDR3aa: CASSPFFGQETQYF; CDR3nt: TGTGCCAGCTCACCTTTCTTCGGCCAAGAGACCCAGTACTTC
j_gene: TRBJ2-5; v_gene: TRBV19; d_gene: TRBD2; len: 14; abundance: .; CDR3aa: CASKGLAPRGTQYF; CDR3nt: TGTGCCAGTAAGGGACTAGCTCCCCGGGGGACCCAGTACTTC
j_gene: TRBJ2-3; v_gene: TRBV7-9; d_gene: TRBD2; len: 16; abundance: .; CDR3aa: CASSKRLAGYTDTQYF; CDR3nt: TGTGCCAGCAGCAAGAGACTAGCGGGGTACACAGATACGCAGTATTTT
j_gene: TRBJ2-7; v_gene: TRBV3-1/TRBV3-2; d_gene: TRBD2; len: 17; abundance: .; CDR3aa: CASSPPLRSGGAGEQYF; CDR3nt: TGTGCCAGCAGCCCCCCCCTTCGGAGCGGGGGGGCGGGGGAGCAGTACTTC
j_gene: TRBJ1-4; v_gene: TRBV19; d_gene: .; len: 16; abundance: .; CDR3aa: CASSTPTLRANEKLFF; CDR3nt: TGTGCCAGTAGTACCCCGACATTGCGGGCTAATGAAAAACTGTTTTTT
j_gene: TRBJ1-2; v_gene: TRBV2; d_gene: .; len: 13; abundance: .; CDR3aa: CASIPTENYGYTF; CDR3nt: TGTGCCAGCATACCTACCGAGAACTATGGCTACACCTTC
j_gene: TRBJ2-1; v_gene: TRBV12-3/TRBV12-4; d_gene: .; len: 13; abundance: .; CDR3aa: CASSKRQVDEQFF; CDR3nt: TGTGCCAGCAGTAAGAGACAGGTCGATGAGCAGTTCTTC
j_gene: TRBJ1-2; v_gene: TRBV18; d_gene: .; len: 14; abundance: .; CDR3aa: CASSARQREFGYTF; CDR3nt: TGTGCCAGCTCTGCGAGGCAGAGAGAGTTCGGCTACACCTTC
j_gene: TRBJ2-5; v_gene: TRBV6-2/TRBV6-3; d_gene: TRBD2; len: 17; abundance: .; CDR3aa: CASSYALAGGYQETQYF; CDR3nt: TGTGCCAGCAGTTACGCACTAGCGGGGGGGTACCAAGAGACCCAGTACTTC
j_gene: TRBJ2-3; v_gene: TRBV3-1/TRBV3-2; d_gene: TRBD2; len: 14; abundance: once; CDR3aa: CASSQGRGKDTQYF; CDR3nt: TGTGCCAGCAGCCAGGGGCGGGGGAAGGATACGCAGTATTTT
j_gene: TRBJ1-2; v_gene: TRBV4-2; d_gene: .; len: 14; abundance: .; CDR3aa: CASSQGAAGNGYTF; CDR3nt: TGTGCCAGCAGCCAAGGAGCCGCAGGGAATGGCTACACCTTC
j_gene: TRBJ2-5; v_gene: TRBV28; d_gene: TRBD1; len: 12; abundance: .; CDR3aa: CAILRQGETQYF; CDR3nt: TGTGCCATCCTTAGACAGGGGGAGACCCAGTACTTC
j_gene: TRBJ1-1; v_gene: TRBV27; d_gene: .; len: 13; abundance: .; CDR3aa: CASRGGTYTEAFF; CDR3nt: TGTGCCAGCCGGGGGGGGACCTACACTGAAGCTTTCTTT
j_gene: TRBJ1-1; v_gene: TRBV6-1; d_gene: .; len: 12; abundance: .; CDR3aa: CASSEASARAFF; CDR3nt: TGTGCCAGCAGTGAAGCGTCAGCTAGAGCTTTCTTT
j_gene: TRBJ1-1; v_gene: TRBV5-4; d_gene: .; len: 14; abundance: .; CDR3aa: CASSLERGITEAFF; CDR3nt: TGTGCCAGCAGCTTGGAACGGGGGATCACTGAAGCTTTCTTT
j_gene: TRBJ1-6; v_gene: TRBV11-2; d_gene: .; len: 12; abundance: .; CDR3aa: CASSLRDSPLHF; CDR3nt: TGTGCCAGCAGCTTACGGGATTCACCCCTCCACTTT
j_gene: TRBJ1-3; v_gene: TRBV3-1/TRBV3-2; d_gene: .; len: 16; abundance: .; CDR3aa: CASSQGKWTDGNTIYF; CDR3nt: TGTGCCAGCAGCCAAGGAAAATGGACAGATGGAAACACCATATATTTT
j_gene: TRBJ1-1; v_gene: TRBV14; d_gene: TRBD1; len: 15; abundance: .; CDR3aa: CASSRDRAMNTEAFF; CDR3nt: TGTGCCAGCAGCCGCGACAGGGCTATGAACACTGAAGCTTTCTTT
j_gene: TRBJ2-7; v_gene: TRBV6-9; d_gene: .; len: 15; abundance: .; CDR3aa: CASSHLNSASYEQYF; CDR3nt: TGTGCCAGCAGTCATTTGAACAGTGCCTCCTACGAGCAGTACTTC
j_gene: TRBJ2-7; v_gene: TRBV5-1; d_gene: TRBD1; len: 15; abundance: .; CDR3aa: CASSTWTGNTYEQYF; CDR3nt: TGCGCCAGCAGCACCTGGACAGGGAATACCTACGAGCAGTACTTC
j_gene: TRBJ2-2; v_gene: TRBV12-5; d_gene: .; len: 13; abundance: .; CDR3aa: CASGGGGTGELFF; CDR3nt: TGTGCTAGTGGTGGAGGTGGTACCGGGGAGCTGTTTTTT
j_gene: TRBJ1-1; v_gene: TRBV6-5; d_gene: .; len: 14; abundance: .; CDR3aa: CASSYYPGNTEAFF; CDR3nt: TGTGCCAGCAGTTACTACCCAGGGAACACTGAAGCTTTCTTT
j_gene: TRBJ1-4; v_gene: TRBV15; d_gene: .; len: 15; abundance: .; CDR3aa: CATSRAKALNEKLFF; CDR3nt: TGTGCCACCAGCAGAGCCAAAGCCCTTAATGAAAAACTGTTTTTT
j_gene: TRBJ2-3; v_gene: TRBV7-9; d_gene: TRBD2; len: 14; abundance: .; CDR3aa: CASSVGLGTDTQYF; CDR3nt: TGTGCCAGCAGCGTTGGACTAGGCACAGATACGCAGTATTTT
j_gene: TRBJ1-2; v_gene: TRBV10-3; d_gene: .; len: 12; abundance: .; CDR3aa: CAITERGDGYTF; CDR3nt: TGTGCCATCACCGAACGGGGGGATGGCTACACCTTC
j_gene: TRBJ1-1; v_gene: TRBV19; d_gene: .; len: 15; abundance: .; CDR3aa: CASSIRGVAGTEAFF; CDR3nt: TGTGCCAGTAGTATACGGGGTGTAGCCGGCACTGAAGCTTTCTTT
j_gene: TRBJ1-6; v_gene: TRBV11-2; d_gene: TRBD1; len: 14; abundance: .; CDR3aa: CASSLTGGDSPLHF; CDR3nt: TGTGCCAGCAGCTTGACAGGGGGCGATTCACCCCTCCACTTT
j_gene: TRBJ1-5; v_gene: TRBV5-8; d_gene: .; len: 15; abundance: .; CDR3aa: CASSLLQGRGQPQHF; CDR3nt: TGTGCCAGCAGCTTACTACAGGGAAGGGGACAGCCCCAGCATTTT
j_gene: TRBJ2-3; v_gene: TRBV9; d_gene: .; len: 15; abundance: .; CDR3aa: CASSPEETSTDTQYF; CDR3nt: TGTGCCAGCAGCCCAGAAGAAACCTCCACAGATACGCAGTATTTT
j_gene: TRBJ2-5; v_gene: TRBV24-1; d_gene: TRBD1; len: 16; abundance: .; CDR3aa: CATSDPGTAKQETQYF; CDR3nt: TGTGCCACCAGTGACCCCGGGACAGCGAAACAAGAGACCCAGTACTTC
j_gene: TRBJ1-4; v_gene: TRBV28; d_gene: .; len: 12; abundance: few; CDR3aa: CASSLQSEKLFF; CDR3nt: TGTGCCAGCAGTTTGCAAAGCGAAAAACTGTTTTTT
j_gene: TRBJ1-2; v_gene: TRBV5-6; d_gene: .; len: 14; abundance: .; CDR3aa: CASSLVGAPYGYTF; CDR3nt: TGTGCCAGCAGCTTGGTGGGGGCTCCCTATGGCTACACCTTC
j_gene: TRBJ1-1; v_gene: TRBV10-3; d_gene: .; len: 17; abundance: .; CDR3aa: CAISESRQARMNTEAFF; CDR3nt: TGTGCCATCAGTGAGTCCCGACAGGCGAGAATGAACACTGAAGCTTTCTTT